The 12 T cell receptor beta chains given below trace back to one sample, sequenced in a study of beta chain features in type 1 diabetes. Isolated RNA was reverse transcribed in full, so expressed TCRB transcripts were sequenced. Libraries were prepared by immunoSEQ multiplex PCR; TCRdb keeps only in-frame clonotypes and omits some of them. Counted here are about 150,000 clones, 8.5% to 14% occurring once; the ten biggest clones make up roughly 1.9%. What was sequenced was central memory CD4+ T cells from blood. The receptors here all came from a man younger than 35 in good health.

This clone has more than one count but fewer than ten. CDR3 region: CASTSVTDTQYF. CDR3 coding DNA: TGTGCCAGCACTTCAGTCACAGATACGCAGTATTTT. The V gene is TRBV6-5, the J gene TRBJ2-3, with D uncertain. Germline V gene sequence: CDR1 MNHEY, CDR2 SVGAGI. This CDR3 is 12 amino acids long. V dropped 7 bases and J dropped 2 bases, with 7 bases sitting between them.

CDR3 sequence: CASSPQGASTDTQYF. The CDR3 DNA is TGTGCCAGCTCACCACAGGGGGCGAGCACAGATACGCAGTATTTT. This chain links TRBV18 with TRBJ2-3; 7 bases match TRBD1. In germline, CDR1 is KGHSH, CDR2 LQKENI. The CDR3 sequence is 15 residues long. The V segment lost 1 base and the J segment 0 bases; nucleotides outside the gene matches: 1.

The chain links TRBV29-1 to TRBJ1-1, with 7 nucleotides matching TRBD1. The CDR3 extends over 13 amino acids. Germline V lookup: CDR1 SQVTM, CDR2 ANQGSEA. V lost 7 bases and J lost 1; bases outside the gene matches: 6. In DNA form, the CDR3 reads TGCAGCGCTATCCGGACAGGGAACACTGAAGCTTTCTTT. Protein product: CSAIRTGNTEAFF. The full variable domain, completed using reference TRBV29-1 and TRBJ1-1, is SAVISQKPSRDICQRGTSLTIQCQVDSQVTMMFWYRQQPGQSLTLIATANQGSEATYESGFVIDKFPISRPNLTFSTLTVSNMSPEDSSIYLCSAIRTGNTEAFFGQGTRLTVV.

This clone was detected a few times. V usage is TRBV7-3 and J usage is TRBJ1-1; D not resolved. CDR1 and CDR2 from the germline V gene are SGHTA and FQGTGA. The CDR3 spans 13 residues. V was pared by 5 bases and J by 1 base, with 8 bases between. The CDR3 is CASSPQENTEAFF. CDR3 bases: TGTGCCAGCAGCCCGCAGGAGAACACTGAAGCTTTCTTT.

This clone came up a few times. The V gene is TRBV15, the J gene TRBJ2-3, with 8 nucleotides matching TRBD1. Per the germline V gene, CDR1 is LNHNV and CDR2 is YYDKDF (reference sequence). Trimming removed 3 bases from V and 2 bases from J; junction bases left unmatched: 4. CDR3 length equals 15 residues. This CDR3 is CATSSPGQDTDTQYF. The DNA of the CDR3 is TGTGCCACCAGCAGCCCGGGACAGGACACAGATACGCAGTATTTT.

A remark on this clone: One end of the junction varies from germline; a read error may be responsible. V usage is TRBV11-1 and J usage is TRBJ2-3; D is perhaps TRBD2 (6 bases). The CDR3 loop spans 14 amino acids. Germline V CDR1 and CDR2: SGHAT, FQDESV (reference sequence). As DNA, the CDR3 is TGTGCCAGCAGCCCCCCACAGAGAGGAGGGAAAGTAAATTTT. Protein: CASSPPQRGGKVNF. Drawing the rest from reference TRBV11-1 and TRBJ2-3, the complete variable domain is EAEVAQSPRYKITEKSQAVAFWCDPISGHATLYWYRQILGQGPELLVQFQDESVVDDSQLPKDRFSAERLKGVDSTLKIQPAELGDSAMYLCASSPPQRGGKVNFGPGTRLTVL.

This clone showed up just a few times. A single base separates this from a much larger clone, so it may be a read error. The chain recombines TRBV14 with TRBJ2-2, with a weak D call TRBD2 (5 bases). Germline V CDR1 and CDR2: SGHDN, FVKESK. This CDR3 contains 19 residues. CDR3 residues: CSSSQVGSGSGTNTGELFF. The CDR3 coding sequence is TGTTCCAGCAGCCAAGTTGGGAGTGGAAGCGGAACGAACACCGGGGAGCTGTTTTTT.

In nucleotides, the CDR3 is TGTGCCAGCAGCCGCATTGTCGGGACAGGCTACGAGCAGTACTTC. Amino acid sequence: CASSRIVGTGYEQYF. This chain uses TRBV5-6 with TRBJ2-7, with 8 bases aligning to TRBD1. Germline V lookup: CDR1 SGHDT, CDR2 YYEEEE. The J segment lost 3 bases and the V segment lost 4 bases, leaving 9 bases of the junction unmatched. The CDR3 contains 15 residues.

The chain uses TRBV7-3 and TRBJ2-7; D is unresolved. CDR3 length: 13 residues. Looked up from germline, CDR1 is SGHTA and CDR2 is FQGTGA. Trimming took off 0 bases at V and 12 bases at J, with 15 bases between the two ends. The CDR3 sequence is CASSLTALEPPYF. CDR3 DNA sequence: TGTGCCAGCAGCTTAACTGCCCTGGAACCTCCGTACTTC.

This clone was counted at least ten times. The chain couples TRBV7-2 to TRBJ2-2; 8 bases line up with TRBD2. The CDR3 sequence is 14 residues long. CDR1 and CDR2 from the germline V gene are SGHTA and FQGNSA. After removal of 5 bases from V and 4 bases from J, the junction contained 3 bases not matched to a gene. As DNA, the CDR3 is TGTGCCAGCAGCCCTACTAGCGGCACCGGGGAGCTGTTTTTT. Translation: CASSPTSGTGELFF.

V is TRBV6-6 and J is TRBJ2-7, with TRBD1 identical over 7 bases. Germline CDR1 MNHNY, CDR2 SVGAGI (reference sequence). This CDR3 has 15 amino acids. V gave up 2 bases and J gave up 3 bases; unmatched junction bases: 7. The CDR3 loop reads CASSYGQAINYEQYF. The CDR3, as DNA: TGTGCCAGCAGTTACGGACAGGCGATCAACTACGAGCAGTACTTC.

This clone was detected a few times. The CDR3 region is CAWSLRGLSTNEKLFF. DNA for the CDR3: TGTGCCTGGAGCCTAAGGGGACTCTCAACTAATGAAAAACTGTTTTTT. The V and J genes are TRBV30 and TRBJ1-4; the D gene is possibly TRBD1 (5 bases). Deletions cut 3 bases from V and 0 bases from J, with 14 bases between. CDR3 length: 16 residues. The germline V gene encodes CDR1 GTSNPN and CDR2 SVGIG (reference sequence).